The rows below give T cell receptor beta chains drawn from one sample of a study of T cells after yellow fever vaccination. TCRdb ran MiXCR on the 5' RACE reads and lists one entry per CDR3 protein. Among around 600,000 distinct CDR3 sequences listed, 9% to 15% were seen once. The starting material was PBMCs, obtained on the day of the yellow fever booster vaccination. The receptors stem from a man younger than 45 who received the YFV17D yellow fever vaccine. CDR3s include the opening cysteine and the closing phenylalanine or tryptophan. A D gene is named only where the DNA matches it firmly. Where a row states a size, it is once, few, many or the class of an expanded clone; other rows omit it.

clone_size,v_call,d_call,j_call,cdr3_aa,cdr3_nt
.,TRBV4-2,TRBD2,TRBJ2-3,CASSQDLAGETMTDTQYF,TGTGCCAGCAGCCAAGACCTGGCGGGAGAGACAATGACAGATACGCAGTATTTT
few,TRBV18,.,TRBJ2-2,CASSPSAVKNTGELFF,TGTGCCAGCTCACCGTCAGCGGTAAAGAACACCGGGGAGCTGTTTTTT
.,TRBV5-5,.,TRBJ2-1,CASSFRAGGYNEQFF,TGTGCCAGCAGCTTCCGAGCGGGCGGGTACAATGAGCAGTTCTTC
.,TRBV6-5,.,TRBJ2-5,CASSYVWPAETQYF,TGTGCCAGCAGTTACGTCTGGCCAGCGGAGACCCAGTACTTC
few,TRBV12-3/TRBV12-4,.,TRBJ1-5,CASSFKDSNQPQHF,TGTGCCAGCAGTTTCAAGGATAGCAATCAGCCCCAGCATTTT
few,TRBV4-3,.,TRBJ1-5,CASSPAVGISQPQHF,TGCGCCAGCAGCCCCGCCGTAGGCATTTCTCAGCCCCAGCATTTT
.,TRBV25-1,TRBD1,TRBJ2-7,CASSTTPGQLRSRTQSQSYEQYF,TGTGCCAGCAGTACCACCCCGGGACAGCTTAGGTCCAGAACCCAAAGTCAATCCTACGAGCAGTACTTC
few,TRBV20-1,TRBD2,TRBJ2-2,CSAPPNLAGGGGELFF,TGCAGTGCCCCGCCCAATCTAGCGGGAGGTGGCGGGGAGCTGTTTTTT
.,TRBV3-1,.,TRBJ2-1,CASRPGLPSSYNEQFF,TGTGCCAGCAGACCGGGCCTCCCTAGCTCCTACAATGAGCAGTTCTTC
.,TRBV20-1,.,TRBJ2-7,CSARDPAGTRSYEQYF,TGCAGTGCTAGAGACCCGGCCGGCACCCGCTCCTACGAGCAGTACTTC
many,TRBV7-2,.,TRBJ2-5,CASSPKETQYF,TGTGCCAGCAGCCCAAAAGAGACCCAGTACTTC
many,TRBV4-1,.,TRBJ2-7,CASSQGDMTYEQYF,TGCGCCAGCAGCCAAGGGGACATGACCTACGAGCAGTACTTC
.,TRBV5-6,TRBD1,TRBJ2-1,CASSLKLGTASYNEQFF,TGTGCCAGCAGCTTGAAATTGGGGACAGCCTCCTACAATGAGCAGTTCTTC
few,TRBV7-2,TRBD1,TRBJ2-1,CASSLTGTDYNEQFF,TGTGCCAGCAGCTTAACCGGGACAGATTACAATGAGCAGTTCTTC
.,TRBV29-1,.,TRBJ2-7,CSVEGPIGSYEQYF,TGCAGCGTCGAGGGACCGATAGGGTCCTACGAGCAGTACTTC
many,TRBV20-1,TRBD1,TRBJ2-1,CSARGTGGGNEQFF,TGCAGTGCTAGAGGGACAGGGGGTGGCAATGAGCAGTTCTTC
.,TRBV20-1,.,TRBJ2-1,CSASDRQDPYNEQFF,TGCAGTGCTAGCGATAGACAGGATCCTTACAATGAGCAGTTCTTC
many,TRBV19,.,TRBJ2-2,CASSGLLGTGELFF,TGTGCCAGCTCGGGACTTCTGGGCACCGGGGAGCTGTTTTTT
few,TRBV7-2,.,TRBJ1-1,CASSLAPGATGGEAFF,TGTGCCAGCAGCTTAGCCCCAGGGGCGACGGGCGGCGAAGCTTTCTTT
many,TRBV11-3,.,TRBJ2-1,CASSLFSGTSNEQFF,TGTGCCAGCAGCTTATTTTCAGGGACCTCCAATGAGCAGTTCTTC
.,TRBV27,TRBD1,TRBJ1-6,CASSFGTGDSPLHF,TGTGCCAGCAGTTTTGGGACAGGGGATTCACCCCTCCACTTT
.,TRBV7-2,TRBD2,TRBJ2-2,CASSSGTIRELFF,TGTGCCAGCAGCTCGGGGACTATCAGGGAGCTGTTTTTT
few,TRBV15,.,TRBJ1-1,CATSRDPGPGAFF,TGTGCCACCAGCAGAGATCCGGGGCCGGGGGCTTTCTTT
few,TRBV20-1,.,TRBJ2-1,CSARAGTGSYNEQFF,TGCAGTGCTAGAGCAGGGACCGGTTCCTACAATGAGCAGTTCTTC
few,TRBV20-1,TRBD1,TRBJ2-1,CSASSGQGIYNEQFF,TGCAGTGCTAGTTCGGGACAGGGGATTTACAATGAGCAGTTCTTC
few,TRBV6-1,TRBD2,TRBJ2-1,CASSPGRGRAKGEQFF,TGTGCCAGCTCCCCCGGGAGGGGACGCGCCAAGGGTGAGCAGTTCTTC
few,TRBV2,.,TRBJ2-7,CASSRTLEQYF,TGTGCCAGTAGCCGGACTTTAGAGCAGTACTTC
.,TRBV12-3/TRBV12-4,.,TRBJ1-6,CASVDSSNSPLHF,TGTGCCAGCGTCGACAGTTCAAATTCACCCCTCCACTTT
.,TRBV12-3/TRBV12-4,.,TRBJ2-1,CASSFVAGLYNEQFF,TGTGCCAGCAGTTTCGTTGCGGGACTGTACAATGAGCAGTTCTTC
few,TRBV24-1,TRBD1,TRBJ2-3,CATSDSTAGTDTDTQYF,TGTGCCACCAGTGACTCAACAGCCGGGACAGACACAGATACGCAGTATTTT